This T cell receptor (beta chain) was recorded in a study of cytomegalovirus exposure and HLA in healthy donors. The primer mix had 60 Vbeta and 13 Jbeta primers. TCRdb keeps only in-frame clones here, not all; method: immunoSEQ multiplex PCR. With about 140,000 clones in the sample, the ten largest clones hold roughly 2.7%. V lost 4 bases, J lost 5 bases, and 9 bases lay in between. This CDR3 comprises 14 residues. A word on this clone: Its antigen is still unknown.

Every donor was a healthy person donating bone marrow. The study's findings and limits: Several top significant clusters appeared, in a later analysis, to be linked to common viral pathogens.

This TCR was sampled from a man aged 40-49 years in good health and CMV-seronegative. Specimen: PBMCs. This sequence joins TRBV23-1 and TRBJ1-6, with unresolved D. TRBV23-1 is placed among ORFs of uncertain function. The CDR3 spells CASSRREDNSPLHF. The CDR3 DNA is TGCGCCAGCAGTCGCCGGGAGGATAATTCACCCCTCCACTTT.